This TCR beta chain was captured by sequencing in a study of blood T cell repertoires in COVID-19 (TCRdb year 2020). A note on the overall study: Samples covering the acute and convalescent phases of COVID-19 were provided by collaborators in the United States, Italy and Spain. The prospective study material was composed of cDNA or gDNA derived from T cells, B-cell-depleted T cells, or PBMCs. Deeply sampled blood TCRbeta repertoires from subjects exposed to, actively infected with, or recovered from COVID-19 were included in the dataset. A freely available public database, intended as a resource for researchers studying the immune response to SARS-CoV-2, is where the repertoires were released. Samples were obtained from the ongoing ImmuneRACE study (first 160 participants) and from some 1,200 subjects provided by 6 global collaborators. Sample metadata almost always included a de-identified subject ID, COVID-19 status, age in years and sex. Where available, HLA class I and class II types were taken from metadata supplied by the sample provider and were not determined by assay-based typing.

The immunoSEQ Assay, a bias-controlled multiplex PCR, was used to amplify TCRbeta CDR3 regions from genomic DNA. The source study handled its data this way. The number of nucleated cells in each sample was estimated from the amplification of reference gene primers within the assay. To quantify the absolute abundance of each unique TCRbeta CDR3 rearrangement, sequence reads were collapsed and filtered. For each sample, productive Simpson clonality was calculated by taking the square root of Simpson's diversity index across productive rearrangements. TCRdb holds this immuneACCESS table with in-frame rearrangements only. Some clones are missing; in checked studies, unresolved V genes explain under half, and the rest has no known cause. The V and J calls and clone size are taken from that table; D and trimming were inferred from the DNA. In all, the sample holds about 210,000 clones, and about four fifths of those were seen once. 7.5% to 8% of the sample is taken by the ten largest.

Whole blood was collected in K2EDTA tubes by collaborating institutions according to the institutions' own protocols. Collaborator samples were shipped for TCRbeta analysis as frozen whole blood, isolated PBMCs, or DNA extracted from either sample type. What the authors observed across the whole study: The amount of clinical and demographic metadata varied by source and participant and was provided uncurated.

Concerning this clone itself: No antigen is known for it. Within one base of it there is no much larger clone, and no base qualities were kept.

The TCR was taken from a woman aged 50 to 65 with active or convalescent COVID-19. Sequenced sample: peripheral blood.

The bases are TGTGCCAGCAGGGTTAGCGGGAGAAGCGAGACCCAGTACTTC. It is translated as CASRVSGRSETQYF. This chain joins TRBV2 to TRBJ2-5; 9 of the junction bases match TRBD2. The germline V end is reduced by 6 bases and the J end by 5 bases; junction bases left unmatched: 7. CDR3 length: 14 amino acids, cysteine to phenylalanine. The only DNA kept is the CDR3, 42 bases in frame from the first base. Sequences SNHLY (CDR1) and FYNNEI (CDR2) are obtained from the germline V gene.